This TCR beta chain was recorded in a study of blood T cell repertoires in COVID-19. Across the whole study: Recovery meant two consecutive negative NP/OP PCR tests, professional clearance, or resolved symptoms.

Assignment of participants to cohorts was predicated upon participant-reported clinical history. The table came from immunoSEQ multiplex PCR; TCRdb's copy has only in-frame clones and leaves some out. The sample lists some 330,000 clones, approximately 87% occurring once. CDR3 size: 16 residues. In germline, CDR1 is MNHEY, CDR2 SMNVEV (reference sequence). With 5 bases clipped from V and 5 bases from J, the junction kept 14 bases outside the gene matches. Sequencing was performed on PBMCs or T cells enriched from blood (not recorded which). This clonotype was sampled from a man aged 35 to 55 in a cohort exposed to, infected with or recovered from COVID-19 (not recorded which). The chain combines TRBV27 with TRBJ1-1; 7 bases map to TRBD1. The CDR3 nucleotides read TGTGCCAGCAGTGGCATCAGGGGGAGTACGAGAACTGAAGCTTTCTTT. Encoded protein: CASSGIRGSTRTEAFF.